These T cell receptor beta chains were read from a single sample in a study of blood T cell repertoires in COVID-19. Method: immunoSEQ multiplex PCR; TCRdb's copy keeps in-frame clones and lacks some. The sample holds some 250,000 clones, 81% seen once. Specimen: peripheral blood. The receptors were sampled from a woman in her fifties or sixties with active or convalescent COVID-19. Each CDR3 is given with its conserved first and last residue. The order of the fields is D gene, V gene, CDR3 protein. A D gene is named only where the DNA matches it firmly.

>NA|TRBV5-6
CASSYTGRGNTIYF
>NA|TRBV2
CASSKARDYEQYF
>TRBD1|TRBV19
CASRDRGNPGNTIYF
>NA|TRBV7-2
CASSLAPRTGELFF
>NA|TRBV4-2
CASGGVNGYTF
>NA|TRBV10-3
CAISEGAGGTVTQHF
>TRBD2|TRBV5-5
CASSPIAGESSYEQYF
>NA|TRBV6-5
CASSYSWGREQFF
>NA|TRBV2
CASSVGPTETQYF
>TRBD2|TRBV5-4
CASSPGLVSTGELFF
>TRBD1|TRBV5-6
CASSLAGGAYNEQFF
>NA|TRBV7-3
CASSSGSGDEQFF
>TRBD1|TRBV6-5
CASSSWTGDGYTF
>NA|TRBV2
CARGGNTEAFF
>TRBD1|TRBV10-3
CAIRTGELSNYGYTF
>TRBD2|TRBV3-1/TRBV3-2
CASSHGLDGNEQFF
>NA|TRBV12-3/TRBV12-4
CASTYGGVNEQFF
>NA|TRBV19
CASLRFSTEAFF
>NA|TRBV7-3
CASSPWAPNTGELFF
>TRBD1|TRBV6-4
CASRRLRGRAGNTIYF
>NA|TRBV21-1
CASSKANRVATEAFF
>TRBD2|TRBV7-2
CASSRGTSGGADTQYF
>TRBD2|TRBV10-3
CAISESRGGTYEQYF
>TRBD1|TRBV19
CASSPLGQGDQPQHF
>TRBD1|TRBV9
CASSVDQGQEGEELFF
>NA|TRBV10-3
CAISEGRGYQPQHF
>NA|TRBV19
CATYNLWGRANYGYTF
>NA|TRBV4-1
CASSQSYVRAFNYGYTF
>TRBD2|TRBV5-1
CASSFRTSGGNKEQFF
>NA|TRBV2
CASSEAVRGGYTF
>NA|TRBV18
CASSPQGSDEKLFF
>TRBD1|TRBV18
CASSPQPRTGSYGYTF
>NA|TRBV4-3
CASSQERSVGRNIQYF
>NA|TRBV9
CASSIPGDYNEQFF
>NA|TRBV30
CAWRRVLGTDTQYF
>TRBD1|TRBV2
CASIRATGTGFGELFF
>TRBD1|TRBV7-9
CASSPTGVTEAFF
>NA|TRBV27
CASSSGNTGELFF
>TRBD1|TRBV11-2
CASSPRTGGFDTF
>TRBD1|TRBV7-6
CASSLGPGQALNEQFF
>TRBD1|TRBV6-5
CASREGQGRNEQFF
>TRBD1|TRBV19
CASSQDREETQYF